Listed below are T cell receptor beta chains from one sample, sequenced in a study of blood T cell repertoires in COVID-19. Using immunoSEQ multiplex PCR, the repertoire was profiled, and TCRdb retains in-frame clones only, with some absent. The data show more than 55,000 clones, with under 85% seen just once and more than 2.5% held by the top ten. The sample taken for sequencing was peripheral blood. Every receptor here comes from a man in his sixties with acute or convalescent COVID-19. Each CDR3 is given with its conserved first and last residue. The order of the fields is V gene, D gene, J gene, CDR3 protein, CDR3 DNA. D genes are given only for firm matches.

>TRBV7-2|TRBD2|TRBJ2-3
CASSFPTSGGPTDTQYF
TGTGCCAGCAGCTTCCCGACTAGCGGGGGTCCAACAGATACGCAGTATTTT
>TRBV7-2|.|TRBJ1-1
CASSLDRLQGTEAFF
TGTGCCAGCAGCTTAGATCGGCTCCAGGGCACTGAAGCTTTCTTT
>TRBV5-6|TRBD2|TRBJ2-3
CASRITSGGPSTDTQYF
TGTGCCAGCAGAATTACTAGCGGGGGACCTAGCACAGATACGCAGTATTTT
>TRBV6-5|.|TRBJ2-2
CASRDTGNTGELFF
TGTGCCAGCAGGGATACAGGGAACACCGGGGAGCTGTTTTTT
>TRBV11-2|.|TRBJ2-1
CASSYAGFEQFF
TGTGCCAGCAGCTACGCGGGGTTTGAGCAGTTCTTC
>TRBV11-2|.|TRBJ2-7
CASSLGPSPPGSYEQYF
TGTGCCAGCAGCTTAGGGCCCTCGCCGCCCGGGAGCTACGAGCAGTACTTC
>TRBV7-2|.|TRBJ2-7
CASSLEPGGYEQYF
TGTGCCAGCAGCTTAGAGCCCGGGGGTTACGAGCAGTACTTC
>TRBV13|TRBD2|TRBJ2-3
CASSAGLALTDTQYF
TGTGCCAGCAGCGCGGGACTAGCCCTGACAGATACGCAGTATTTT
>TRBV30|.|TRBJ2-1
CAWSHGAYNEQFF
TGTGCCTGGAGTCACGGAGCCTACAATGAGCAGTTCTTC
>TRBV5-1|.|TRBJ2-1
CASSLGGDNEQFF
TGCGCCAGCAGTCTGGGCGGGGACAATGAGCAGTTCTTC